The text below deals with one TCR beta chain. The antigen it binds to is not known. Base qualities are not at hand, and no much larger clone is one base apart. CDR1 and CDR2 were assigned from the germline V gene as SGHDN and FVKESK. From V the trimming removes 4 bases and from J it removes 6 bases, while the gene matches leave 10 bases of the junction unaccounted for. From cysteine to phenylalanine, the CDR3 is 15 amino acids long. Only the CDR3 portion is preserved as DNA: 45 bases, with reading frame beginning at the first base. The data stem from a study of graft-versus-host responses after intestinal transplantation (dated by TCRdb to the early 2020s). At the level of the whole study: Multivisceral, liver-intestinal, or isolated intestinal transplants were received by the recipients. Every recipient was given anti-thymocyte globulin induction, followed by around three years of maintenance tacrolimus and steroids. After intestinal transplantation, graft-versus-host and host-versus-graft alloreactive T cell clones were followed in the graft, circulation and bone marrow using bulk TCR-beta CDR3 sequencing. To identify alloreactive clones, pre-transplant mixed lymphocyte reaction products were sequenced and then compared with unstimulated pre-transplant donor and recipient T cells. Of the 20 to 25 intestinal transplant recipients enrolled in the cohort, one of whom was a retransplant, a few patients without pretransplant specimens were excluded. A peak of at least 4% donor T cells among recipient peripheral blood mononuclear cells was the definition used for donor T cell macrochimerism. Rather than being sequenced by the commercial service, samples from three later patients were sequenced in-house on an Illumina MiSeq and processed with MiXCR. The full study reports these points: The relatively low number and heterogeneity of intestinal transplant patients limited the conclusions. Peak levels of circulating GvH clones were associated with declines in HvG clones early after transplant. In patients with donor T cell macrochimerism, the allografts had high GvH to HvG T cell clonal ratios. GvH clones were detected in recipient bone marrow, and some of these GvH clones were observed earlier in ileal mucosa or blood, consistent with an intestinal mucosal origin.

The library was generated by the immunoSEQ multiplex PCR assay. For most patients, high-throughput TCR-beta CDR3 sequencing of genomic DNA was performed by Adaptive Biotechnologies. In the source study's methods: TCR sequencing data for over 15 patients were retrieved from Adaptive's ImmunoSEQ software; three other patients were processed with MiXCR and VDJtools. CDR3 nucleotide sequences shared between donor and recipient were removed because the origin of such sequences could not be assigned. To be classed as alloreactive, a clone needed at least 2-fold expansion over unstimulated cells and a minimum CFSE-low frequency of 0.002% (template counts) or 0.001% (read counts). Clones detected in sequenced pre-transplant spleen, lymph node, or MLR CFSE-low populations of the donor or recipient were defined as mappable. The cumulative frequency of alloreactive clones was calculated as a percentage of all sequences, weighted by copy number. TCRdb mirrors the immuneACCESS table, restricted to in-frame sequences. Some clones are absent from its copies; in checked studies, under half trace to an unresolved V gene, and the reason for the others is unknown. V, J and clone size were drawn from that table, and D and trimming were deduced from the DNA. Counted in this sample were some 8,700 clones; around 74% of them appeared once. About 32% of the sample is taken by the ten largest.

To isolate intraepithelial and lamina propria lymphocytes from graft specimens, dithiothreitol, EDTA incubations and collagenase D digestion were used. Bulk TCR-beta sequencing was performed on serial intestinal graft biopsy specimens collected as late as 600 days after transplant. The rearranged segments are TRBV14 and TRBJ2-3, and TRBD1 matches 7 of the central bases. The specimen was ileum tissue, collected around 530 days after intestinal transplant. The TCR sequence derives from a human patient who received an intestinal transplant, so some T cells may come from the graft donor. In nucleotides, the sequence is TGTGCCAGCAGCCCACCGACAGGGCGACTGGATACGCAGTATTTT. The resulting protein is CASSPPTGRLDTQYF.